This T cell receptor (beta chain) was documented in a study of blood T cell repertoires in COVID-19. Clones were sequenced by immunoSEQ multiplex PCR, and TCRdb holds only the in-frame ones, with some missing. Among around 280,000 clones, 88% were seen once, and the ten largest hold 11%. V lost 4 bases to trimming and J lost 5 bases, with 18 bases between them. This CDR3 comprises 15 residues. Germline V gene sequence: CDR1 SGHDT, CDR2 YYEEEE. V and J are TRBV5-6 and TRBJ2-5; possibly TRBD2 for D (6 bases). The sample taken for sequencing was peripheral blood. This clonotype originated in a woman in her twenties or thirties with COVID-19, enrolled during active disease. In nucleotides, the CDR3 is TGTGCCAGCAGCCCTGCTCCCGGGGGACGGGAGACCCAGTACTTC. Translated: CASSPAPGGRETQYF.